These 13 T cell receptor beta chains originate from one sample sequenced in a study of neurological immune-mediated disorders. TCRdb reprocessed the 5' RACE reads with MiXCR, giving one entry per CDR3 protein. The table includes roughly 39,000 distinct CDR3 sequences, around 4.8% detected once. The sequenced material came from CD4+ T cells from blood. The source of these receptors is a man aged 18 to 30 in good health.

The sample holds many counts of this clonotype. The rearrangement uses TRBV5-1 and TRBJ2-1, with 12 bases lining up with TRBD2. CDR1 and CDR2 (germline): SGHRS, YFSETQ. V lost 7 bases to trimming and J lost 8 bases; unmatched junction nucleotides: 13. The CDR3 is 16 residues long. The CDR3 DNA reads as TGCGCCAGCTTCCTATCGACTAGCGGGGGTTACCATGAGCAGTTCTTC. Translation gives CASFLSTSGGYHEQFF.

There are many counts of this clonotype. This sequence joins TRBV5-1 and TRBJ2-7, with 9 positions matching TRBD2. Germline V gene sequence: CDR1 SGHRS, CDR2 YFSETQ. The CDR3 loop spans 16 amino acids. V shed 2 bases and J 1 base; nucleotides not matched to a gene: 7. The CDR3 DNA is TGCGCCAGCAGCTTAAGAGCGGGGGGCCTATCCTACGAGCAGTACTTC. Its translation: CASSLRAGGLSYEQYF.

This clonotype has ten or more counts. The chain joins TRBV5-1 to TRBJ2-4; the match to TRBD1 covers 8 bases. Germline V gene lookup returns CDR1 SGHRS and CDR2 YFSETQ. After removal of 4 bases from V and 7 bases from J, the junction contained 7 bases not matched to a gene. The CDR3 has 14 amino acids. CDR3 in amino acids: CASSTPTGANIQYF. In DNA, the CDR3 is TGCGCCAGCAGCACTCCGACAGGGGCGAACATTCAGTACTTC.

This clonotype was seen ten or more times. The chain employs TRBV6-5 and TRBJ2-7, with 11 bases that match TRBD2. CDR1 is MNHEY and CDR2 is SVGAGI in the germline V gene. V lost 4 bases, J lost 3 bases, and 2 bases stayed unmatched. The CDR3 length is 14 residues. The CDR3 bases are TGTGCCAGCAGTTCTACTAGCGGGGGCTACGAGCAGTACTTC. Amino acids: CASSSTSGGYEQYF.

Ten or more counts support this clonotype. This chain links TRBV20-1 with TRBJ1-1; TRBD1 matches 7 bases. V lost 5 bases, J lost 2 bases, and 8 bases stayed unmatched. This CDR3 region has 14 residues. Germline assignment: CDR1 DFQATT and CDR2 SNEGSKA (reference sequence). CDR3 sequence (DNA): TGCAGTGCTGGGGAGACAGGGACTAACACTGAAGCTTTCTTT. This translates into CSAGETGTNTEAFF.

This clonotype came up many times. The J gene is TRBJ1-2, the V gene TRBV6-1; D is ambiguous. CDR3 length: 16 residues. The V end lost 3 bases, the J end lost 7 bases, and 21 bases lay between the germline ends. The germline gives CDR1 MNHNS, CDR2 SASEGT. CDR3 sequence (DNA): TGTGCCAGCAGTGAGCAACAGAACCCTAAAGGCCGTGGCTACACCTTC. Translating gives CASSEQQNPKGRGYTF.

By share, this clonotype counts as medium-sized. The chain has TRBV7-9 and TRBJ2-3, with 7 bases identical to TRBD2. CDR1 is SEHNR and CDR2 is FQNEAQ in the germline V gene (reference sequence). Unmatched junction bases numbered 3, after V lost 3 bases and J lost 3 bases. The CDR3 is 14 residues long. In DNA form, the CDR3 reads TGTGCCAGCAGCTTGACGGGGGGAACAGATACGCAGTATTTT. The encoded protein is CASSLTGGTDTQYF. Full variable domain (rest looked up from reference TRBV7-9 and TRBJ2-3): DTGVSQNPRHKITKRGQNVTFRCDPISEHNRLYWYRQTLGQGPEFLTYFQNEAQLEKSRLLSDRFSAERPKGSFSTLEIQRTEQGDSAMYLCASSLTGGTDTQYFGPGTRLTVL.

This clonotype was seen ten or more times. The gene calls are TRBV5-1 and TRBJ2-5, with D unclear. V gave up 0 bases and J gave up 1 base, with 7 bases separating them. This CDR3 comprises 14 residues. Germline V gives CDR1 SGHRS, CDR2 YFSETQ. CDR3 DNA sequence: TGCGCCAGCAGCTTGGGGTCACCCCAAGAGACCCAGTACTTC. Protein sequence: CASSLGSPQETQYF.

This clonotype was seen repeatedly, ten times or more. The CDR3 region is CASSYLGQGGETQYF. CDR3 bases: TGTGCCAGCAGTTACTTGGGACAGGGAGGGGAGACCCAGTACTTC. J is TRBJ2-5 and V is TRBV6-6, with 9 bases matching TRBD1. V trimming: 1 base; J trimming: 5 bases; junction bases outside the gene matches: 5. CDR3 length: 15 residues. Germline V lookup: CDR1 MNHNY, CDR2 SVGAGI (reference sequence).

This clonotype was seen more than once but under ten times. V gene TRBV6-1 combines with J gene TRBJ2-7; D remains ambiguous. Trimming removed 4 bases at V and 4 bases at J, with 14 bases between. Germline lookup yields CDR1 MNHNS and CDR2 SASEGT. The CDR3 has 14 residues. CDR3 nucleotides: TGTGCCAGCAGTGTCTTGGGAAATCATTACGAGCAGTACTTC. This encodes CASSVLGNHYEQYF.

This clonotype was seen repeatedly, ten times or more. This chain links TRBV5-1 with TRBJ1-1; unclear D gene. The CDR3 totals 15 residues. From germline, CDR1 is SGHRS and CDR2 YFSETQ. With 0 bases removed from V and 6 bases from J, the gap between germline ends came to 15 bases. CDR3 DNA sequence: TGCGCCAGCAGCTTGGCAACCGGACGGACCCCTGAAGCTTTCTTT. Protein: CASSLATGRTPEAFF.

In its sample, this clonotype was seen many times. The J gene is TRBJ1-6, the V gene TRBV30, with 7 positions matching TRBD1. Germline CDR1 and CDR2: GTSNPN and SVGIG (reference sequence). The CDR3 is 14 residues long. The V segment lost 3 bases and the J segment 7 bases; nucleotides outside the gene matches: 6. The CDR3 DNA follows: TGTGCCTGGAGCTGGGACAGCTACAATTCACCCCTCCACTTT. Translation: CAWSWDSYNSPLHF.

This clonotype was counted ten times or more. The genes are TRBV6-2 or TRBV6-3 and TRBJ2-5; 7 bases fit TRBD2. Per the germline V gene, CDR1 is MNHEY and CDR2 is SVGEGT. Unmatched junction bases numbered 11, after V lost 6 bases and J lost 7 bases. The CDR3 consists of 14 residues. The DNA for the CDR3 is TGTGCCAGCAGACAAACCGGACTAGGGGTGACCCAGTACTTC. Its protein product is CASRQTGLGVTQYF.